These 27 T cell receptor beta chains came from one sample sequenced in a study of shared clonotypes between healthy human individuals. Sequencing was performed with immunoSEQ multiplex PCR; in TCRdb, only in-frame clones are kept and a portion is missing. This sample has over a million clones, with roughly 96% found just once. The sequencing input was naive CD4+ T cells sorted from blood. Described subset: CD45RA+ positively selected. The receptors here all came from a man aged 25-45 years in good health.

This chain joins TRBV27 and TRBJ2-7, with 7 bases identical to TRBD2. The CDR3 totals 12 residues. CDR1 and CDR2 (germline): MNHEY, SMNVEV (reference sequence). After removal of 4 bases from V and 6 bases from J, the junction contained 3 bases not matched to a gene. The CDR3 is CASSSLASEQYF. CDR3 coding DNA: TGTGCCAGCAGTTCACTAGCGAGCGAGCAGTACTTC.

This chain uses TRBV19 with TRBJ2-1; D gene unclear. Trimming removed 4 bases from V and 9 bases from J, with 10 bases in between. This CDR3 is built from 12 residues. Looked up from germline, CDR1 is LNHDA and CDR2 is SQIVND (reference sequence). In nucleotides, the CDR3 is TGTGCCAGTAGTAAGGCGTACGGTGAGCAGTTCTTC. It encodes CASSKAYGEQFF.

For the CDR3, the DNA is TGTGCCAGCAGCGGAAGCGTGAGGGCCTACAATGAGCAGTTCTTC. Translated: CASSGSVRAYNEQFF. The chain recombines TRBV7-9 with TRBJ2-1, with a tentative D call TRBD2 (5 bases). V was trimmed by 5 bases and J by 2 bases, leaving 13 bases between them. This CDR3 has 15 residues. Germline CDR1 reads SEHNR; CDR2 reads FQNEAQ (reference sequence).

The chain uses TRBV10-1 and TRBJ2-2, with 7 bases that match TRBD2. Germline CDR1 WNHNN, CDR2 SYGVQD (reference sequence). This CDR3 is 19 amino acids long. V was pared by 8 bases and J by 0 bases, with 18 bases of the junction left unmatched. This CDR3 reads CASPTQGDYEKPNTGELFF. CDR3 nucleotide sequence: TGCGCCAGCCCCACACAAGGGGACTACGAGAAGCCGAACACCGGGGAGCTGTTTTTT.

The J gene is TRBJ2-1, the V gene TRBV5-1; D remains unclear. The CDR3 consists of 12 residues. In germline, CDR1 is SGHRS, CDR2 YFSETQ. V lost 4 bases, J lost 6 bases, and 8 bases lay in between. CDR3 amino acids: CASSTAGNEQFF. Here the CDR3 DNA reads TGCGCCAGCAGCACGGCCGGCAATGAGCAGTTCTTC. Supplemented by reference TRBV5-1 and TRBJ2-1, the full variable domain reads KAGVTQTPRYLIKTRGQQVTLSCSPISGHRSVSWYQQTPGQGLQFLFEYFSETQRNKGNFPGRFSGRQFSNSRSEMNVSTLELGDSALYLCASSTAGNEQFFGPGTRLTVL.

V gene TRBV5-4 combines with J gene TRBJ2-1; TRBD2 matches at 10 bases. This CDR3 contains 16 residues. Looked up from germline, CDR1 is SGHNT and CDR2 is YYREEE (reference sequence). V dropped 4 bases and J dropped 9; count of bases not matched to a gene: 13. The CDR3 nucleotides are TGTGCCAGCAGCGGTCCCCTAGCGGGAGTCGATCCTGAGCAGTTCTTC. This sequence encodes CASSGPLAGVDPEQFF.

V gene TRBV29-1 combines with J gene TRBJ2-7; D call uncertain. The germline V gene has CDR1 SQVTM and CDR2 ANQGSEA. The CDR3 spans 13 residues. Trimming pared 8 bases from V and 0 bases from J, leaving 14 bases between. CDR3 sequence reads: CSFGAGISYEQYF. The CDR3 DNA sequence: TGCAGCTTCGGAGCAGGCATCTCCTACGAGCAGTACTTC.

The CDR3 DNA reads TGCGCCAGCAGCCCGCAGGGAGACACCGGGGAGCTGTTTTTT. As protein: CASSPQGDTGELFF. V is TRBV5-1 and J is TRBJ2-2; D might be TRBD1 or TRBD2, each matching 5 bases. The CDR3 sequence is 14 residues long. Per germline, CDR1 SGHRS and CDR2 YFSETQ. The V gene lost 4 bases and the J gene lost 3 bases, with 10 bases spanning the gap.

The chain carries TRBV7-9 and TRBJ2-1; 8 bases are a match to TRBD1. V trimming: 3 bases; J trimming: 8 bases; junction bases outside the gene matches: 9. Looked up from germline, CDR1 is SEHNR and CDR2 is FQNEAQ (reference sequence). This CDR3 has 15 residues. CDR3 residues: CASSLTGAVGDEQFF. The CDR3, as DNA: TGTGCCAGCAGCTTGACAGGGGCGGTTGGCGATGAGCAGTTCTTC.

This chain links TRBV29-1 with TRBJ2-2, with a weak D call TRBD2 (5 bases). In germline, CDR1 is SQVTM, CDR2 ANQGSEA. The CDR3 extends over 12 amino acids. Trimming removed 5 bases at V and 8 bases at J, with 12 bases between. CDR3 loop: CSVRESQGELFF. The CDR3 DNA sequence: TGCAGCGTTCGGGAATCTCAGGGGGAGCTGTTTTTT.

On this clone itself: The sample contains more than one DNA sequence encoding this CDR3. The rearrangement uses TRBV2 and TRBJ2-5; D gene uncertain. There are 12 residues in the CDR3. Germline CDR1 and CDR2: SNHLY and FYNNEI. Trimming removed 1 base at V and 4 bases at J, with 4 bases between. For the CDR3, the DNA is TGTGCCAGCAGTGAAGTTCTAGAGACCCAGTACTTC. Translated, it gives CASSEVLETQYF. Filled out from reference TRBV2 and TRBJ2-5, the complete variable domain reads EPEVTQTPSHQVTQMGQEVILRCVPISNHLYFYWYRQILGQKVEFLVSFYNNEISEKSEIFDDQFSVERPDGSNFTLKIRSTKLEDSAMYFCASSEVLETQYFGPGTRLLVL.

This chain links TRBV6-6 with TRBJ2-1; 7 bases agree with TRBD2. Germline V gives CDR1 MNHNY, CDR2 SVGAGI (reference sequence). CDR3 length: 15 amino acids. The trim removed 0 bases at V and 4 bases at J, leaving 3 bases unmatched. CDR3 nucleotide sequence: TGTGCCAGCAGTTACTCGGTGGGAGGGTACAATGAGCAGTTCTTC. This sequence encodes CASSYSVGGYNEQFF.

Only one count was recorded for this clone. The rearrangement joins TRBV5-4 to TRBJ2-6; D unresolved. This CDR3 spans 15 amino acids. The V end was cut by 2 bases, the J end by 2 bases, with 8 bases between. Germline V gene lookup returns CDR1 SGHNT and CDR2 YYREEE (reference sequence). The CDR3 sequence is CASSLTGAGANVLTF. The CDR3 coding sequence is TGTGCCAGCAGCTTAACTGGTGCTGGGGCCAACGTCCTGACTTTC.

V is TRBV30 and J is TRBJ2-3; D not resolved. The CDR3 is 11 residues long. Trimming removed 2 bases from V and 8 bases from J, with 8 bases in between. In germline, CDR1 is GTSNPN, CDR2 SVGIG (reference sequence). CDR3 amino acids: CAWSTMGTQYF. The CDR3 DNA sequence: TGTGCCTGGAGTACCATGGGTACGCAGTATTTT.

V and J are TRBV4-3 and TRBJ2-7; 10 nucleotides agree with TRBD2. CDR3 length: 16 residues. Germline V gene data show CDR1 as LGHNA and CDR2 as YSLEER. Trimming at V came to 1 base and at J to 5 bases, leaving 8 bases not matched to a gene. The CDR3 protein is CASSQGASGRGDEQYF. CDR3 nucleotides: TGCGCCAGCAGCCAAGGGGCTAGCGGGAGAGGGGACGAGCAGTACTTC.

This CDR3 reads CASRRVQGVSGYGYTF. DNA of the CDR3: TGCGCCAGCAGACGCGTCCAGGGGGTTTCAGGCTATGGCTACACCTTC. V and J are TRBV5-1 and TRBJ1-2; 7 nucleotides line up with TRBD1. This CDR3 contains 16 residues. Losses at the gene ends were 5 bases for V and 4 bases for J; bases not matched to a gene: 14. The germline gives CDR1 SGHRS, CDR2 YFSETQ.

The chain recombines TRBV6-5 with TRBJ1-5; D not certain. V shed 0 bases and J shed 13 bases, with 7 bases lying between them. This CDR3 contains 11 residues. The germline V gene has CDR1 MNHEY and CDR2 SVGAGI. CDR3 sequence: CASSYSGRQHF. CDR3 coding DNA: TGTGCCAGCAGTTACTCAGGACGGCAGCATTTT.

This clone was observed a single time. V usage is TRBV25-1 and J usage is TRBJ1-5; D may be TRBD1 (5 bases). The germline V and J ends were trimmed by 3 bases and 6 bases, with 9 bases remaining between them. CDR1 and CDR2 (germline): MGHDK, SYGVNS. CDR3 size: 13 residues. CDR3 residues: CASSDAGLQPQHF. The CDR3 bases are TGTGCCAGCAGTGATGCGGGGCTTCAGCCCCAGCATTTT.

The CDR3 nucleotides are TGTGCCAGCAGTGACCGACAGGGGTTCGGTGGCTACACCTTC. This sequence encodes CASSDRQGFGGYTF. The chain couples TRBV6-4 to TRBJ1-2; TRBD1 matches at 8 bases. Germline V lookup: CDR1 MRHNA, CDR2 SNTAGT. CDR3 length equals 14 residues. The V gene end was trimmed by 2 bases and the J gene end by 7 bases; junction bases not matched to a gene: 6.

This chain connects TRBV7-2 to TRBJ2-7; TRBD1 matches at 8 bases. This CDR3 comprises 16 residues. V lost 5 bases, J lost 3 bases, and 12 bases stayed unmatched. Looked up from germline, CDR1 is SGHTA and CDR2 is FQGNSA. CDR3 sequence reads: CASSRRTGSFVYEQYF. The CDR3 DNA is TGTGCCAGCAGCCGTCGGACAGGGAGTTTTGTCTACGAGCAGTACTTC. Looking up the rest from reference TRBV7-2 and TRBJ2-7 gives the full variable domain: GAGVSQSPSNKVTEKGKDVELRCDPISGHTALYWYRQSLGQGLEFLIYFQGNSAPDKSGLPSDRFSAERTGGSVSTLTIQRTQQEDSAVYLCASSRRTGSFVYEQYFGPGTRLTVT.

The V gene is TRBV11-3, the J gene TRBJ1-1; D perhaps matches TRBD1 (5 bases). Trimming left V 5 bases short and J 1 base short, with 11 bases between. Germline CDR1 SGHNT, CDR2 YENEEA. The CDR3 is made up of 14 amino acids. CDR3 residues: CASSRRGTNTEAFF. The CDR3 DNA reads as TGTGCCAGCAGCAGACGGGGGACGAACACTGAAGCTTTCTTT.

The rearrangement uses TRBV5-1 and TRBJ2-3; a weak D match, TRBD2 (5 bases). CDR1 and CDR2 (germline): SGHRS, YFSETQ. Trimming stripped 0 bases from V and 4 bases from J, with 9 bases between. CDR3 length: 14 residues. CDR3 nucleotide sequence: TGCGCCAGCAGCTTGGGGCAGAGGGCAGATACGCAGTATTTT. It encodes CASSLGQRADTQYF.

The count of this clone is one. The chain couples TRBV7-9 to TRBJ2-1, with 9 bases matching TRBD2. After removal of 3 bases from V and 4 bases from J, the junction contained 10 bases not matched to a gene. The CDR3 extends over 17 amino acids. Germline CDR1 and CDR2: SEHNR and FQNEAQ (reference sequence). In nucleotides, the CDR3 is TGTGCCAGCAGCTTGGTTCTAGGCGGGAGGGATTACAATGAGCAGTTCTTC. Translation: CASSLVLGGRDYNEQFF.

The chain carries TRBV6-6 and TRBJ2-7; D is unresolved. V was pared by 8 bases and J by 2 bases, with 13 bases between. Germline V lookup: CDR1 MNHNY, CDR2 SVGAGI (reference sequence). The CDR3 runs 13 residues. DNA of the CDR3: TGTGCCAGCTGCCCTGGGATGACCTACGAGCAGTACTTC. Its translation: CASCPGMTYEQYF.

This clone was seen once. The chain combines TRBV29-1 with TRBJ2-7; TRBD1 aligns across 7 bases. With 7 bases clipped from V and 3 bases from J, the junction kept 6 bases outside the gene matches. The CDR3 loop spans 12 amino acids. CDR1 SQVTM and CDR2 ANQGSEA come from the germline V gene. The CDR3 reads CSATGLYYEQYF. The CDR3 DNA follows: TGCAGCGCGACAGGGCTGTACTACGAGCAGTACTTC.

The rearrangement uses TRBV28 and TRBJ2-7, with D possibly being TRBD1 (5 bases). The CDR3 has 13 residues. Per germline, CDR1 MDHEN and CDR2 SYDVKM. V was cut by 4 bases and J by 2 bases, with 9 bases left in between. The CDR3 DNA reads TGTGCCAGCAGTTCCCAGGGTGCCTACGAGCAGTACTTC. It translates to CASSSQGAYEQYF.

This chain links TRBV5-1 with TRBJ1-2; D is uncertain. This CDR3 spans 13 amino acids. Trimming took off 4 bases at V and 8 bases at J, with 15 bases between the two ends. Germline values: CDR1 SGHRS, CDR2 YFSETQ. CDR3 in DNA: TGCGCCAGCAGCCTAGAACCACTGCGAGGCTACACCTTC. It translates to CASSLEPLRGYTF.